This TCR beta chain was documented in a study of T cells in Graves' hyperthyroidism and ophthalmopathy. V lost 2 bases and J lost 6, with 13 bases in between. The CDR3 consists of 14 residues. Germline assignment: CDR1 WNHNN and CDR2 SYGVQD (reference sequence). TCR beta CDR3 regions were amplified from RNA transcripts. When the TCR CDR3 underwent first-round RT-PCR, the HTBI primer set was used. Each CDR3 protein gets one entry after TCRdb re-called the multiplex PCR reads with MiXCR. This table holds 600,000 to 750,000 distinct CDR3 sequences, roughly 17% found once. Study-wide points: A median about 6.5 months before onset, the model predicted ophthalmopathy.

Comment on this clonotype: Its target is not known.

This sequence originates from a man aged 50-59 years with Graves' hyperthyroidism. The chain is built from TRBV10-1 and TRBJ2-5; D call uncertain. Sequences were obtained from blood. The CDR3 loop is CASSEGVPPKTQYF. Written as DNA, the CDR3 is TGCGCCAGCAGTGAGGGGGTCCCCCCAAAGACCCAGTACTTC.